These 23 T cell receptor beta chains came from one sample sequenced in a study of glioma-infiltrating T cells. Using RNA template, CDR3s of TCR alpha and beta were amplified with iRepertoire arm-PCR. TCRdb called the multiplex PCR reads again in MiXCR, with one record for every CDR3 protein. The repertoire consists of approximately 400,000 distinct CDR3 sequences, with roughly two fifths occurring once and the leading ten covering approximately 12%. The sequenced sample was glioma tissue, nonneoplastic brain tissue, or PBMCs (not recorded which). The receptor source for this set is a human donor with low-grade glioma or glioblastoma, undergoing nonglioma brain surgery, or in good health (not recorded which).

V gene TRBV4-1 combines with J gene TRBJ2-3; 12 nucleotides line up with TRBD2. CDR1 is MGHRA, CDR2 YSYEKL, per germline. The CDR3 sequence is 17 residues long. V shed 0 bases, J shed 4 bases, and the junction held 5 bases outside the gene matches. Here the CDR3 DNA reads TGCGCCAGCAGCCAAGAGACTAGCGGGAGTAGGCCAGATACGCAGTATTTT. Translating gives CASSQETSGSRPDTQYF.

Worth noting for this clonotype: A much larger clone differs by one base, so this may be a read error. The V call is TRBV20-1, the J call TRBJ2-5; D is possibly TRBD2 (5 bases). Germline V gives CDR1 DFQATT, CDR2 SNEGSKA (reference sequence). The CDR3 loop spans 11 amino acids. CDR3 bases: TGCAGCCTGGACTTCCAAGAGACCCAGTGCTTC. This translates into CSLDFQETQCF.

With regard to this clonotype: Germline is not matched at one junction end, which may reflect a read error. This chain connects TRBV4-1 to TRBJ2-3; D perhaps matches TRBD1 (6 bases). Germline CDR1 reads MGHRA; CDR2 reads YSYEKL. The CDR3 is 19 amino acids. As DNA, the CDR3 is TGCGCCAGCAGCCAAGATTCCCCAGGACAGACTTCTAGCACAGATAAGCAGTATTTT. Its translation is CASSQDSPGQTSSTDKQYF.

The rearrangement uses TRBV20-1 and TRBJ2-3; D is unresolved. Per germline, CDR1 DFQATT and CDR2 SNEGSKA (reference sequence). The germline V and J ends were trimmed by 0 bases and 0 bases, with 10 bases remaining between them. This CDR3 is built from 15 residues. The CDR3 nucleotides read TGCAGTGCTAGAGATGCAGTTTCTAGCACAGATACGCAGTATTTT. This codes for CSARDAVSSTDTQYF.

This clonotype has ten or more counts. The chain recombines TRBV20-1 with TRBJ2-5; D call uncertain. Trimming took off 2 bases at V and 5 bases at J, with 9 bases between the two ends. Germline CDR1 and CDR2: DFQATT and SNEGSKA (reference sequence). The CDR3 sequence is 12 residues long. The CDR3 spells CSARIPAETQYF. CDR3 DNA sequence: TGCAGTGCTAGAATCCCGGCGGAGACCCAGTACTTC.

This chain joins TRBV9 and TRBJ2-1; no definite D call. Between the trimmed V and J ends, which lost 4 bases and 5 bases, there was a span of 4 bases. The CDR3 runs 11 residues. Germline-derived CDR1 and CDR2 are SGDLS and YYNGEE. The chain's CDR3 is CASSPDNEQFF. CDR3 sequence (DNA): TGTGCCAGCAGCCCAGACAATGAGCAGTTCTTC.

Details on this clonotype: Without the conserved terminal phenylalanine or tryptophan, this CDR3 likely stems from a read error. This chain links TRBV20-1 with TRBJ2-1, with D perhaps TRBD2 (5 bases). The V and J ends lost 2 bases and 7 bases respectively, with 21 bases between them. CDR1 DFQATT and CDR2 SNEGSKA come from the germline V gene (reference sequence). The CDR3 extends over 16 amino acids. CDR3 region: CSARKGFGIRNNEQFS. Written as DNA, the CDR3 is TGCAGTGCTAGAAAAGGCTTCGGGATTAGGAATAATGAGCAGTTCTCC.

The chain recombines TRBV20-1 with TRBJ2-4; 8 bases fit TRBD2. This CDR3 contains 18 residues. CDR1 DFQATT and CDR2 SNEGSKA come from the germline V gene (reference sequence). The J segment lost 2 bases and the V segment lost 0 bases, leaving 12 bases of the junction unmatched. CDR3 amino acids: CSARDLGGLVLTKNIQYF. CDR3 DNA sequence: TGCAGTGCTAGAGACCTAGGGGGACTAGTTCTAACCAAAAACATTCAGTACTTC.

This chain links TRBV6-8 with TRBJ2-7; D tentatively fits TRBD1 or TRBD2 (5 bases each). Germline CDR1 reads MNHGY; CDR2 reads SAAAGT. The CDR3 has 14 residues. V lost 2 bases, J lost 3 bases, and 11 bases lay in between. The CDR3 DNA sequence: TGTGCCAGCAGTTACAGTGGGACGGTCTACGAGCAGTACTTC. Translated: CASSYSGTVYEQYF.

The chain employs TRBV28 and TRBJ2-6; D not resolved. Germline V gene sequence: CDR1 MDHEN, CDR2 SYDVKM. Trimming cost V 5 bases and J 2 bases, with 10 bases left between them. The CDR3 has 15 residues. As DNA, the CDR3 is TGTGCCAGCAGTCCAGGACGGGCTGGGGCCAACGTCCTGACTTTC. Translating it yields CASSPGRAGANVLTF.

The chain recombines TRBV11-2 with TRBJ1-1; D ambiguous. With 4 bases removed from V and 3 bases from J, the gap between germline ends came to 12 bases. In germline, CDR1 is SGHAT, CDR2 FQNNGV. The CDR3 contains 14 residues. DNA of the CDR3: TGTGCCAGCAGCTCGACGTCGTGGGACACTGAAGCTTTCTTT. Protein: CASSSTSWDTEAFF. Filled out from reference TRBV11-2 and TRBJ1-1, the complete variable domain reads EAGVAQSPRYKIIEKRQSVAFWCNPISGHATLYWYQQILGQGPKLLIQFQNNGVVDDSQLPKDRFSAERLKGVDSTLKIQPAKLEDSAVYLCASSSTSWDTEAFFGQGTRLTVV.

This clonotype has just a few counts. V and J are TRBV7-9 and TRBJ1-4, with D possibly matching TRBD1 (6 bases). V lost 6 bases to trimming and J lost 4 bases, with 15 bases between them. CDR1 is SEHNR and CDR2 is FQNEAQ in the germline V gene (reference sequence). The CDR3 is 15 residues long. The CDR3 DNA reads TGTGCCAGCAGGCCCGACAGGACCAATAATGAAAAACTGTTTTTT. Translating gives CASRPDRTNNEKLFF. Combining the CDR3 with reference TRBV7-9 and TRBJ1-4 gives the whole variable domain DTGVSQNPRHKITKRGQNVTFRCDPISEHNRLYWYRQTLGQGPEFLTYFQNEAQLEKSRLLSDRFSAERPKGSFSTLEIQRTEQGDSAMYLCASRPDRTNNEKLFFGSGTQLSVL.

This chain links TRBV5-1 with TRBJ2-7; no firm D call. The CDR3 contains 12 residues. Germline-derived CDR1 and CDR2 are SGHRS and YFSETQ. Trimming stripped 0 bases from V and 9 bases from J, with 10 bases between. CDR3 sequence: CASSLADTVQYF. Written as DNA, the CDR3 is TGCGCCAGCAGCTTGGCAGACACCGTGCAGTACTTC.

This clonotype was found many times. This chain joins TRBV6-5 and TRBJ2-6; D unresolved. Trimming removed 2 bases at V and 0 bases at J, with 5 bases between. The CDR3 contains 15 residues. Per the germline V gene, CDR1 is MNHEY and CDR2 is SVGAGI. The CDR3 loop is CASSYAPSGANVLTF. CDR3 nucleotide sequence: TGTGCCAGCAGTTACGCTCCCTCTGGGGCCAACGTCCTGACTTTC.

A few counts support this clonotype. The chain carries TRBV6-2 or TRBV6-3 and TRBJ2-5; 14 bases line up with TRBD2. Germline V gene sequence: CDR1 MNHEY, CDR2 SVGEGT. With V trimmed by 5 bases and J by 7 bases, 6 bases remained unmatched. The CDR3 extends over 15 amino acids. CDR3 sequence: CASSPGLAGVPTQYF. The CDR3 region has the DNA TGTGCCAGCAGTCCGGGACTAGCGGGAGTACCGACCCAGTACTTC.

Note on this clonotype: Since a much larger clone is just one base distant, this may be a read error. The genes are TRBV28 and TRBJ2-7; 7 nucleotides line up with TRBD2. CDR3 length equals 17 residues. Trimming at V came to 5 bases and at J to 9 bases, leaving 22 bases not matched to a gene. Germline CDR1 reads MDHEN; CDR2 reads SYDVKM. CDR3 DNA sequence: TGTGCCAGCAGTGGACGGGTGGGTAGCGGGTCCAACGACGGGCAGTACTTC. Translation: CASSGRVGSGSNDGQYF.

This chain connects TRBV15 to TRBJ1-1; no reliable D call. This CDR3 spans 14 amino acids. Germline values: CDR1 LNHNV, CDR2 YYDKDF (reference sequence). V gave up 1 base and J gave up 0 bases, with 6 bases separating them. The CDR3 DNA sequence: TGTGCCACCAGCAGAGTCACATTGAACACTGAAGCTTTCTTT. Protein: CATSRVTLNTEAFF.

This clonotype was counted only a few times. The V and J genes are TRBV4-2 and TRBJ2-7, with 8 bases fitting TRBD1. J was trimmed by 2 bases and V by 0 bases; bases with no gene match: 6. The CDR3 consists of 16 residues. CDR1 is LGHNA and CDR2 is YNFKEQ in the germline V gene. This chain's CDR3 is CASSQDGTGGAYEQYF. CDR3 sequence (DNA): TGTGCCAGCAGCCAAGATGGAACAGGGGGTGCCTACGAGCAGTACTTC.

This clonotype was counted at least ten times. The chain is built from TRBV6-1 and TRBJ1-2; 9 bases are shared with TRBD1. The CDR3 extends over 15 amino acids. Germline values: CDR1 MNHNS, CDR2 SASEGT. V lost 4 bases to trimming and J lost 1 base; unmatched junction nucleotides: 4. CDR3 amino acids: CASSGGQGLNYGYTF. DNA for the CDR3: TGTGCCAGCAGTGGGGGACAGGGCCTTAACTATGGCTACACCTTC.

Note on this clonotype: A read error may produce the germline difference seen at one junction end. The CDR3 loop reads CTSSIGGLASTDTQYF. CDR3 sequence (DNA): TGTACCAGTAGTATTGGTGGACTCGCTTCGACAGATACGCAGTATTTT. This chain connects TRBV19 to TRBJ2-3, with D perhaps matching TRBD2 (5 bases). Germline values: CDR1 LNHDA, CDR2 SQIVND (reference sequence). The CDR3 is 16 amino acids.

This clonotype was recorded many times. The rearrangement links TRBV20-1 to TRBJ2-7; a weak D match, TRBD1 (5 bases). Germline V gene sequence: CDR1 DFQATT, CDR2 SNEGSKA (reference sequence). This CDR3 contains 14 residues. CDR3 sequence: CSNQLDTSSYEQYF. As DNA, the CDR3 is TGCAGCAACCAACTGGACACCAGCTCCTACGAGCAGTACTTC.

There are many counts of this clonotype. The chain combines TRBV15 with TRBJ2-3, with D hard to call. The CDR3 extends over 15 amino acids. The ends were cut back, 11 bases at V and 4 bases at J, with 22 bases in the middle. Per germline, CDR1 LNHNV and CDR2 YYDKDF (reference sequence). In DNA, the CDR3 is TGTGCCCCTAACTTGGGCTGGATCGGTCCAGATACGCAGTATTTT. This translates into CAPNLGWIGPDTQYF.

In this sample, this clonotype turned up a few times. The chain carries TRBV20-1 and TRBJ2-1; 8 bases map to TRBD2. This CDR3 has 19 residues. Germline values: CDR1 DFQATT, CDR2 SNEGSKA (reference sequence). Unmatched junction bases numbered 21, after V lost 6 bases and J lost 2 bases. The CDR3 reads CSAPSRYRGRIVTYNEQFF. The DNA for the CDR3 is TGCAGTGCCCCCTCCAGGTACCGCGGGAGGATAGTCACCTACAATGAGCAGTTCTTC.